Sequencing of this TCR beta chain was carried out in a study of radiotherapy plus CTLA-4 blockade in lung cancer. Whole-study findings and limits: Radiotherapy was combined with ipilimumab, and tumor-derived TCR clones then expanded in blood.

TCRdb keeps only in-frame clones here, not all; method: immunoSEQ multiplex PCR. The sample carries under 65,000 clones, roughly 77% recorded once. About this clone: What it recognizes is unknown.

Trimming cost V 2 bases and J 4 bases, with 11 bases left between them. The CDR3 loop spans 14 amino acids. CDR1 is ENHRY, CDR2 SYGVKD, per germline. The source is a human donor with non-small cell lung cancer who had a complete response to radiotherapy plus ipilimumab. The chain links TRBV10-3 to TRBJ1-2; D call uncertain. The sequencing here drew on peripheral blood, taken from a patient treated with radiotherapy plus ipilimumab. CDR3 nucleotide sequence: TGTGCCATCAGTGAGGCTATAGGGAGCTATGGCTACACCTTC. This translates into CAISEAIGSYGYTF.